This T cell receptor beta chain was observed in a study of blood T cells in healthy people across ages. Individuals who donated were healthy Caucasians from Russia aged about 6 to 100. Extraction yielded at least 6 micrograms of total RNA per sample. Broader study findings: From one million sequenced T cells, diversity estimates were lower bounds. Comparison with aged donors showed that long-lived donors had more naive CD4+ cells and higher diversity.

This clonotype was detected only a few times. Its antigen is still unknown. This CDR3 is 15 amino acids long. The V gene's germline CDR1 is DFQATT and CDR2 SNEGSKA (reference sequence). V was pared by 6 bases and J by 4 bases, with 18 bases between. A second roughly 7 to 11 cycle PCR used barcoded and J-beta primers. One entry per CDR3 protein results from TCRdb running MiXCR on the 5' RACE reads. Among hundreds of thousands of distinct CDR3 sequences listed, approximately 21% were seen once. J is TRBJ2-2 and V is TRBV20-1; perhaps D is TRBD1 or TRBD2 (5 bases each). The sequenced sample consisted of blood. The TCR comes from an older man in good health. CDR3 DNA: TGCAGTGCCCGCCAGGGAGTCCCGACCACCGGGGAGCTGTTTTTT. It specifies CSARQGVPTTGELFF.